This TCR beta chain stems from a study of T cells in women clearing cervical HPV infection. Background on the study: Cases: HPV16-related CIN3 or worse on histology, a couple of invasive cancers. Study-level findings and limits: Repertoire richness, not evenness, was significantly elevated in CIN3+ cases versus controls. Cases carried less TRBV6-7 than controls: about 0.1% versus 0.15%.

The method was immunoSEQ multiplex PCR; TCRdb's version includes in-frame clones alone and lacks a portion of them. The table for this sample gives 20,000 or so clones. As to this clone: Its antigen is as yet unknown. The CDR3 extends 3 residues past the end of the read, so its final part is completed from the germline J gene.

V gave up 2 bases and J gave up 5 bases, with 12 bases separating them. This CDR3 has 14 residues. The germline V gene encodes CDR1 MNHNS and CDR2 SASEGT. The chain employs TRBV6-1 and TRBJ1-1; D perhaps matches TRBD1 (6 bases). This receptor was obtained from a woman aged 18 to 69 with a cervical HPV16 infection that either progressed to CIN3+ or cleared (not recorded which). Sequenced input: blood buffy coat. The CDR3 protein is CASSENWGQTEAFF. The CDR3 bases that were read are TGTGCCAGCAGTGAAAACTGGGGGCAAACTGAA.